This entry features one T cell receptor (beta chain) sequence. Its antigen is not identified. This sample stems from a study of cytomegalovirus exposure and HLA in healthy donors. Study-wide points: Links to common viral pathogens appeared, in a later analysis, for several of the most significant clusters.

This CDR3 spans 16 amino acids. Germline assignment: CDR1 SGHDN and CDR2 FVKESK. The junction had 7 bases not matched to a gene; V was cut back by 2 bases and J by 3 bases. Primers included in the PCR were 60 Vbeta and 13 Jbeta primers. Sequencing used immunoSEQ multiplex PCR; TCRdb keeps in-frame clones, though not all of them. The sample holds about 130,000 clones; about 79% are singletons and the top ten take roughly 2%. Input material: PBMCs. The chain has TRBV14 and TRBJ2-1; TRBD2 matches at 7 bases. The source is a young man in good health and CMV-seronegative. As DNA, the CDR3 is TGTGCCAGCAGCCAAACCGGGACTACTAACTACAATGAGCAGTTCTTC. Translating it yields CASSQTGTTNYNEQFF. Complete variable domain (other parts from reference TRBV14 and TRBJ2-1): EAGVTQFPSHSVIEKGQTVTLRCDPISGHDNLYWYRRVMGKEIKFLLHFVKESKQDESGMPNNRFLAERTGGTYSTLKVQPAELEDSGVYFCASSQTGTTNYNEQFFGPGTRLTVL.